This TCR beta chain was identified in a study of blood T cells in healthy people across ages. Germline V gene sequence: CDR1 SGHRS, CDR2 YFSETQ. There are 14 residues in the CDR3. Trimming took 4 bases from V and 4 from J, leaving 12 bases between them. PCR was performed a second time for about 7 to 12 cycles using a sample-barcoded 5' primer and a J-beta primer mix. TCRdb recomputed calls from the 5' RACE reads with MiXCR, one row per CDR3 protein. This table has some 850,000 distinct CDR3 sequences, roughly 25% appearing once. These data are also associated with another study on T cells of mothers and their children.

Sequencing was performed on blood. The chain links TRBV5-1 to TRBJ2-1; no clear D. The clonotype comes from a boy between 5 and 17 years old in good health. DNA of the CDR3: TGCGCCAGCAGCAAGGGATCTACTTACAATGAGCAGTTCTTC. Its translation: CASSKGSTYNEQFF.